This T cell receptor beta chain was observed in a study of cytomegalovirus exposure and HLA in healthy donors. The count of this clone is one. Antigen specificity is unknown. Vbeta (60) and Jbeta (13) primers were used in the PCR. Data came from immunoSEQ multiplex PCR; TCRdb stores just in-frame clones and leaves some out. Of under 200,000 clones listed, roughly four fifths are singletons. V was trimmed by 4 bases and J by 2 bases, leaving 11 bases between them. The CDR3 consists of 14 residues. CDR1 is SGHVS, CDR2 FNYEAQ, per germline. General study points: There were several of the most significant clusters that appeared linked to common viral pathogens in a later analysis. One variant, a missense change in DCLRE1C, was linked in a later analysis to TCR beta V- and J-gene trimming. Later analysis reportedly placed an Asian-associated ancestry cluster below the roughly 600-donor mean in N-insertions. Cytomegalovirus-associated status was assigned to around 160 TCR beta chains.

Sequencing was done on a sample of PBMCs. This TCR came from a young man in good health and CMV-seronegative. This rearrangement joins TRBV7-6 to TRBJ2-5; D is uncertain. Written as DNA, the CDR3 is TGTGCCAGCAGCTCCCTTAGTGCACAAGAGACCCAGTACTTC. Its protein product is CASSSLSAQETQYF.